The entry below gives a single T cell receptor (beta chain) sequence along with its context. What it binds is not known. The sample belongs to a study of coeliac disease. Study results and caveats: Published gliadin-specific TRB sequences appeared in about 50% of the 18 coeliac samples, 1 of 6 controls.

Method: immunoSEQ multiplex PCR; TCRdb's copy keeps in-frame clones and lacks some. The sample shows roughly 7,900 clones, 63% of them seen only once. Sequencing used one aliquot of 500,000 to 550,000 cells per fraction. This CDR3 contains 16 residues. Germline V gene sequence: CDR1 SGHTA, CDR2 FQGNSA. Trimming removed 5 bases from V and 4 bases from J, with 20 bases in between. Specimen: lamina propria lymphocytes from the gut. This TCR was sampled from an older woman with active celiac disease. V and J are TRBV7-2 and TRBJ1-2; TRBD1 might be the D (6 bases). CDR3 sequence: CASSLQGAPPIYGYTF. CDR3 nucleotides: TGTGCCAGCAGCCTACAGGGCGCACCGCCAATCTATGGCTACACCTTC.